This TCR beta chain was found in a study of vaccination effects on CD4 cells after COVID-19. Assay used: immunoSEQ multiplex PCR; TCRdb lists only in-frame clones, some missing. Of more than 40,000 clones in the sample, roughly 79% were seen once. Antigen-specific CD4+ T cells were expanded (with viral peptide pools) by the ViraFEST assay ahead of sequencing. Cultured cells yielded isolated CD4+ T cells after 10 days. Vaccinees lacked prior SARS-CoV-2 infection and tested negative for nucleocapsid antibodies. The CDR3 covers 14 residues. V trimming: 6 bases; J trimming: 5 bases; junction bases outside the gene matches: 3. Germline V lookup: CDR1 LNHDA, CDR2 SQIVND (reference sequence). Notes on this clone: Its antigen remains unidentified.

The J gene is TRBJ2-2, the V gene TRBV19; 10 bases align to TRBD1. Sequencing used CD4+ T cells from PBMCs cultured with SARS-CoV-2 spike peptides, obtained before COVID-19 vaccination. This TCR was sampled from a human donor who received a COVID-19 vaccine. CDR3 sequence (DNA): TGTGCCAGTAGCAGACAGGGGGCGACCGGGGAGCTGTTTTTT. Its translation is CASSRQGATGELFF.